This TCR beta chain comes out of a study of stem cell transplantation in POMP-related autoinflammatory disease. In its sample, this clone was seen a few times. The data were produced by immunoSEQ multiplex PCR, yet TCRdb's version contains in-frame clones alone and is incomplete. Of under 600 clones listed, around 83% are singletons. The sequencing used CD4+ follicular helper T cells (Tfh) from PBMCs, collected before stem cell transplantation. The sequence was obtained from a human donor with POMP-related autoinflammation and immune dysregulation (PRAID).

DNA of the CDR3: TGTGCCAGCAGCTTAACAGGTTTTTACGAGCAGTACTTC. Protein sequence: CASSLTGFYEQYF. This chain connects TRBV7-6 to TRBJ2-7; tentatively, D is TRBD1 (5 bases). The CDR3 totals 13 residues. Trimming cost V 2 bases and J 4 bases, with 9 bases left between them. Per the germline V gene, CDR1 is SGHVS and CDR2 is FNYEAQ. Supplemented by reference TRBV7-6 and TRBJ2-7, the full variable domain reads GAGVSQSPRYKVTKRGQDVALRCDPISGHVSLYWYRQALGQGPEFLTYFNYEAQQDKSGLPNDRFSAERPEGSISTLTIQRTEQRDSAMYRCASSLTGFYEQYFGPGTRLTVT.